The rows below give T cell receptor beta chains drawn from one sample of a study of blood T cells in healthy people across ages. A single record per CDR3 protein comes from TCRdb applying MiXCR to the 5' RACE reads. The sample yields 600,000 or so distinct CDR3 sequences, approximately 30% seen once. Material for sequencing was blood. These TCRs come from a woman aged 80 or over in good health. Each CDR3 is given with its conserved first and last residue. The D gene is left open where the match is weak. A row's size may be missing; if present it is once, few, many or a size class.

clone size,D gene,V gene,J gene,CDR3 protein,CDR3 DNA
few,-,TRBV5-6,TRBJ1-5,CASSLGGGESNQPQHF,TGTGCCAGCAGCTTGGGAGGTGGGGAAAGCAATCAGCCCCAGCATTTT
-,-,TRBV7-2,TRBJ1-2,CASSLLHRASYGYTF,TGTGCCAGCAGCTTATTGCACAGGGCCTCCTATGGCTACACCTTC
many,TRBD1,TRBV6-1,TRBJ1-1,CASRRTGNTEAFF,TGTGCCAGCAGAAGGACAGGGAACACTGAAGCTTTCTTT
-,-,TRBV27,TRBJ1-5,CATRLGQGSNQPQHF,TGTGCCACCCGCTTGGGGCAGGGAAGCAATCAGCCCCAGCATTTT
-,-,TRBV3-1,TRBJ1-4,CASSQNQQGRGELFF,TGTGCCAGCAGCCAAAATCAACAGGGAAGGGGCGAACTGTTTTTT
-,-,TRBV3-1,TRBJ2-7,CASSQGGTSLLYEQYF,TGTGCCAGCAGCCAAGGTGGGACATCTCTCCTTTACGAGCAGTACTTC
-,TRBD1,TRBV29-1,TRBJ2-7,CSVGTALSYEQYF,TGCAGCGTCGGGACAGCGCTCTCCTACGAGCAGTACTTC
once,TRBD2,TRBV15,TRBJ2-7,CATRTLAGGRQYF,TGTGCCACCAGGACCTTAGCGGGGGGCCGGCAGTACTTC
-,-,TRBV20-1,TRBJ1-1,CSARDPANTEAFF,TGCAGTGCTAGAGATCCAGCGAACACTGAAGCTTTCTTT
-,-,TRBV20-1,TRBJ2-7,CSAPRAVTRRYEQYF,TGCAGTGCTCCCCGGGCGGTCACTAGGCGGTACGAGCAGTACTTC
many,TRBD1,TRBV12-3/TRBV12-4,TRBJ2-7,CASRSGTGIYEQYF,TGTGCCAGCAGATCCGGGACAGGGATTTACGAGCAGTACTTC
few,TRBD1,TRBV9,TRBJ1-1,CASSVGGGRNNEAFF,TGTGCCAGCAGCGTAGGAGGGGGCCGTAATAATGAAGCTTTCTTT
few,TRBD1,TRBV5-6,TRBJ1-1,CASSLGLDRGLITEAFF,TGTGCCAGCAGCTTGGGTCTGGACAGGGGGCTGATCACTGAAGCTTTCTTT
few,-,TRBV19,TRBJ1-5,CASSIGGRRNQPQHF,TGTGCCAGTAGTATCGGAGGCCGGCGCAATCAGCCCCAGCATTTT
many,TRBD2,TRBV7-2,TRBJ2-5,CASSPGGSSFETQYF,TGTGCCAGCAGCCCCGGGGGGTCCTCCTTTGAGACCCAGTACTTC
-,TRBD2,TRBV11-1,TRBJ2-1,CASSSVTSDTYEQFF,TGTGCCAGCAGCTCCGTAACTAGCGATACCTACGAGCAGTTCTTC
-,-,TRBV6-2/TRBV6-3,TRBJ2-3,CASSHGRAASTDTQYF,TGTGCCAGCAGTCACGGACGAGCGGCAAGCACAGATACGCAGTATTTT
-,-,TRBV28,TRBJ1-2,CASRAGTRGANYGYTF,TGTGCCTCCCGGGCAGGGACGAGGGGGGCTAACTATGGCTACACCTTC
many,-,TRBV6-2/TRBV6-3,TRBJ1-1,CASHPPGLAAFF,TGTGCCAGCCACCCGCCGGGACTTGCAGCTTTCTTT
many,-,TRBV12-3/TRBV12-4,TRBJ2-7,CASAPTGMGYEQYF,TGTGCCAGCGCCCCCACAGGAATGGGCTACGAGCAGTACTTC
-,-,TRBV5-6,TRBJ2-1,CASSLVGALGGDNEQFF,TGTGCCAGCAGCTTGGTCGGTGCGTTGGGAGGCGACAATGAGCAGTTCTTC
few,-,TRBV6-1,TRBJ1-4,CASSEAGALEKLFF,TGTGCCAGCAGTGAAGCAGGGGCTCTTGAAAAACTGTTTTTT